These 30 T cell receptor beta chains came from one sample sequenced in a study of blood T cell repertoires in COVID-19. Profiled with immunoSEQ multiplex PCR; TCRdb holds only in-frame clones, not every one. The data contain 150,000 to 200,000 clones, 65% to 90% of them singletons. The sequenced material came from peripheral blood. These receptors were taken from a man between 45 and 60 years old with active or convalescent COVID-19.

V gene TRBV28 combines with J gene TRBJ2-1; 12 nucleotides align to TRBD2. The CDR3 runs 18 residues. The germline V gene encodes CDR1 MDHEN and CDR2 SYDVKM. V gave up 4 bases and J gave up 4 bases; unmatched junction bases: 11. As DNA, the CDR3 is TGTGCCAGCAGTTCAGATTCCACGGGACTAGCGGGTTACAATGAGCAGTTCTTC. Amino acids: CASSSDSTGLAGYNEQFF.

This rearrangement joins TRBV28 to TRBJ1-2; D gene uncertain. V was cut by 3 bases and J by 5 bases, with 13 bases left in between. The CDR3 is 14 residues long. Germline V gives CDR1 MDHEN, CDR2 SYDVKM. The CDR3 DNA reads as TGTGCCAGCAGTTTCCCTACGGAGAAATATGGCTACACCTTC. It encodes CASSFPTEKYGYTF.

The count of this clone is one. The rearrangement uses TRBV6-5 and TRBJ1-2, with 8 positions matching TRBD1. This CDR3 has 14 residues. V lost 2 bases, J lost 4 bases, and 3 bases stayed unmatched. In germline, CDR1 is MNHEY, CDR2 SVGAGI. The CDR3 region is CASSYTDRGYGYTF. CDR3 coding DNA: TGTGCCAGCAGTTACACTGACAGGGGCTATGGCTACACCTTC.

The genes are TRBV3-1 (or the pseudogene TRBV3-2) and TRBJ2-1, with a tentative D call TRBD2 (5 bases). The germline V gene encodes CDR1 LGHDT and CDR2 YNNKEL (reference sequence). V was cut by 0 bases and J by 0 bases, with 6 bases left in between. There are 15 residues in the CDR3. DNA of the CDR3: TGTGCCAGCAGCCAAGAACTAGTCTCCTACAATGAGCAGTTCTTC. Its translation: CASSQELVSYNEQFF.

The chain recombines TRBV5-6 with TRBJ1-4, with D tentatively TRBD1 (5 bases). The CDR3 totals 16 residues. Looked up from germline, CDR1 is SGHDT and CDR2 is YYEEEE. V lost 1 base and J lost 8, with 18 bases in between. CDR3 residues: CASSLRDWGGREKLFF. As DNA, the CDR3 is TGTGCCAGCAGCTTGAGGGACTGGGGAGGACGCGAAAAACTGTTTTTT. Together with reference TRBV5-6 and TRBJ1-4, the CDR3 gives the full variable domain: DAGVTQSPTHLIKTRGQQVTLRCSPKSGHDTVSWYQQALGQGPQFIFQYYEEEERQRGNFPDRFSGHQFPNYSSELNVNALLLGDSALYLCASSLRDWGGREKLFFGSGTQLSVL.

J is TRBJ1-3 and V is TRBV28; D gene unclear. Germline CDR1 is MDHEN and CDR2 is SYDVKM. The CDR3 is 15 amino acids. V lost 7 bases to trimming and J lost 0 bases, with 13 bases between them. The CDR3 loop is CASMRSSISGNTIYF. In DNA, the CDR3 is TGTGCCAGCATGAGGAGCTCAATCTCTGGAAACACCATATATTTT.

A note on this clone: The identical CDR3 is also encoded by other nucleotide sequences in the sample. V gene TRBV30 combines with J gene TRBJ2-5; D is undetermined. Looked up from germline, CDR1 is GTSNPN and CDR2 is SVGIG (reference sequence). Trimming took 1 base from V and 4 from J, leaving 7 bases between them. This CDR3 contains 12 residues. CDR3 DNA sequence: TGTGCCTGGAGTGGGTCGGGAGAGACCCAGTACTTC. Translating it yields CAWSGSGETQYF.

The genes are TRBV30 and TRBJ2-5, with D unresolved. V lost 3 bases and J lost 5, with 16 bases in between. Per the germline V gene, CDR1 is GTSNPN and CDR2 is SVGIG (reference sequence). This CDR3 has 14 residues. CDR3 loop: CAWSPGPLRETQYF. Here the CDR3 DNA reads TGTGCCTGGAGCCCGGGTCCCCTTCGTGAGACCCAGTACTTC.

The chain has TRBV7-2 and TRBJ2-3; D unclear. V was pared by 3 bases and J by 3 bases, with 4 bases between. The germline gives CDR1 SGHTA, CDR2 FQGNSA. This CDR3 has 12 residues. CDR3 sequence (DNA): TGTGCCAGCAGCTTCCTGACAGATACGCAGTATTTT. Translation: CASSFLTDTQYF.

V is TRBV27 and J is TRBJ2-1; 10 positions agree with TRBD1. This CDR3 spans 15 amino acids. Germline CDR1 reads MNHEY; CDR2 reads SMNVEV (reference sequence). V lost 3 bases to trimming and J lost 8 bases; unmatched junction nucleotides: 7. The CDR3 sequence is CASSLVPGQGHEQFF. The CDR3 bases are TGTGCCAGCAGTTTGGTGCCGGGACAGGGGCATGAGCAGTTCTTC.

The sample holds a few counts of this clone. The V and J genes are TRBV9 and TRBJ1-2, with 9 bases identical to TRBD1. CDR1 is SGDLS and CDR2 is YYNGEE in the germline V gene. The CDR3 consists of 15 residues. Trimming at V came to 2 bases and at J to 1 base, leaving 3 bases not matched to a gene. The CDR3 protein is CASSVTGGYNYGYTF. The CDR3 DNA sequence: TGTGCCAGCAGCGTGACAGGGGGTTATAACTATGGCTACACCTTC.

This chain links TRBV21-1 with TRBJ2-2; the table gives TRBD2 as D, unverified against the DNA. TRBV21-1 is flagged as a pseudogene. CDR3 length: 15 residues. The CDR3 DNA reads TGTGCCAGCAGCGCTCTAAATTCGAACACCGGGGAGCTGTTTTTT. Its translation is CASSALNSNTGELFF.

The V and J genes are TRBV6-5 and TRBJ1-4; a weak D match, TRBD1 (5 bases). The V gene lost 8 bases and the J gene lost 6 bases, with 16 bases spanning the gap. Germline loops: CDR1 MNHEY, CDR2 SVGAGI. This CDR3 is built from 14 residues. In DNA, the CDR3 is TGTGCCAGCGGGGAAAAAGGGGTTGATGAAAAACTGTTTTTT. Translation gives CASGEKGVDEKLFF.

The chain joins TRBV20-1 to TRBJ1-6; possible D gene TRBD1, 6 bases. The CDR3 loop spans 14 amino acids. Trimming took 3 bases from V and 5 from J, leaving 11 bases between them. Germline V gene data show CDR1 as DFQATT and CDR2 as SNEGSKA (reference sequence). CDR3 region: CSASDWTDNSPLHF. The CDR3, as DNA: TGCAGTGCTAGTGATTGGACAGATAATTCACCCCTCCACTTT.

V is TRBV23-1 and J is TRBJ2-5; 7 bases align to TRBD1. TRBV23-1 is an ORF; its function is uncertain. V trimming: 6 bases; J trimming: 5 bases; junction bases outside the gene matches: 21. The CDR3 is 18 residues long. The CDR3 reads CASSHLRGPREEKETQYF. The CDR3 DNA reads TGCGCCAGCAGCCACCTGAGGGGGCCACGCGAAGAGAAGGAGACCCAGTACTTC.

This chain uses TRBV7-3 with TRBJ1-6, with D possibly being TRBD1 (5 bases). Looked up from germline, CDR1 is SGHTA and CDR2 is FQGTGA. Trimming stripped 2 bases from V and 9 bases from J, with 11 bases between. The CDR3 is 14 amino acids. The CDR3 sequence is CASSLQGMGSPLHF. The CDR3 DNA reads TGTGCCAGCAGCTTACAGGGCATGGGTTCACCCCTCCACTTT.

The V and J genes are TRBV5-1 and TRBJ2-1, with a tentative D call TRBD1 (5 bases). The germline gives CDR1 SGHRS, CDR2 YFSETQ. V was pared by 4 bases and J by 0 bases, with 14 bases between. The CDR3 has 16 residues. Here the CDR3 reads CASSPGKGDSYNEQFF. In DNA, the CDR3 is TGCGCCAGCAGCCCAGGGAAAGGCGACTCCTACAATGAGCAGTTCTTC.

This clone was observed a single time. The genes are TRBV7-9 and TRBJ2-2, with 7 bases aligning to TRBD2. The germline CDR1 and CDR2 sequences are SEHNR and FQNEAQ (reference sequence). This CDR3 contains 17 residues. The V and J ends lost 4 bases and 1 base, in that order; junction bases with no gene match: 9. The CDR3 loop reads CASSSGVAGVNTGELFF. The DNA of the CDR3 is TGTGCCAGCAGCTCCGGGGTAGCGGGTGTGAACACCGGGGAGCTGTTTTTT. Full variable domain (outside the CDR3, taken from reference TRBV7-9 and TRBJ2-2): DTGVSQNPRHKITKRGQNVTFRCDPISEHNRLYWYRQTLGQGPEFLTYFQNEAQLEKSRLLSDRFSAERPKGSFSTLEIQRTEQGDSAMYLCASSSGVAGVNTGELFFGEGSRLTVL.

This clone showed up many times. The V and J genes are TRBV6-2 or TRBV6-3 and TRBJ1-1; the D is unclear. The CDR3 contains 16 residues. Between the trimmed V and J ends, which lost 6 bases and 0 bases, there was a span of 17 bases. From germline, CDR1 is MNHEY and CDR2 SVGEGT. CDR3 bases: TGTGCCAGCAGCCTACGGAAGACACGAATGAACACTGAAGCTTTCTTT. It is translated as CASSLRKTRMNTEAFF.

The genes are TRBV3-1 (or the pseudogene TRBV3-2) and TRBJ1-2; TRBD1 matches at 8 bases. The CDR3 has 14 amino acids. The germline V gene encodes CDR1 LGHDT and CDR2 YNNKEL (reference sequence). V was clipped by 0 bases and J by 7 bases; unmatched bases: 4. CDR3 nucleotide sequence: TGTGCCAGCAGCCAAGACAGGGGGCCCGTTGGCTACACCTTC. Its translation is CASSQDRGPVGYTF.

This chain links TRBV2 with TRBJ1-2; D uncertain. The CDR3 extends over 13 amino acids. Trimming took 9 bases from V and 8 from J, leaving 19 bases between them. The germline gives CDR1 SNHLY, CDR2 FYNNEI. CDR3 residues: CASTNDRRMGYTF. CDR3 sequence (DNA): TGTGCCAGTACTAACGACCGCCGGATGGGCTACACCTTC.

This chain links TRBV6-5 with TRBJ1-6; D unresolved. CDR1 and CDR2 (germline): MNHEY, SVGAGI. Trimming removed 7 bases at V and 0 bases at J, with 7 bases between. The CDR3 has 14 residues. In nucleotides, the CDR3 is TGTGCCAGCAAAACGAGCTCCTATAATTCACCCCTCCACTTT. It codes for CASKTSSYNSPLHF.

J is TRBJ2-2 and V is TRBV18, with unresolved D. Trimming pared 0 bases from V and 6 bases from J, leaving 8 bases between. CDR1 and CDR2 from the germline V gene are KGHSH and LQKENI. CDR3 length equals 14 residues. The CDR3 here is CASSPPGPAGELFF. CDR3 sequence (DNA): TGTGCCAGCTCACCACCGGGCCCGGCCGGGGAGCTGTTTTTT.

The chain combines TRBV3-1 (or the pseudogene TRBV3-2) with TRBJ2-7, with 10 bases aligning to TRBD1. J was trimmed by 3 bases and V by 1 base; bases with no gene match: 6. This CDR3 spans 16 amino acids. Germline V CDR1 and CDR2: LGHDT, YNNKEL (reference sequence). CDR3 sequence reads: CASSQAGTGALYEQYF. The CDR3 nucleotides read TGTGCCAGCAGCCAAGCTGGGACAGGGGCCCTCTACGAGCAGTACTTC.

The V gene is TRBV29-1, the J gene TRBJ1-3, with D uncertain. V lost 0 bases, J lost 1 base, and 10 bases lay in between. The CDR3 spans 15 residues. The germline CDR1 and CDR2 sequences are SQVTM and ANQGSEA. CDR3 sequence (DNA): TGCAGCGTTGAAGAGGGTGGAGGGTCTGGAAACACCATATATTTT. Encoded protein: CSVEEGGGSGNTIYF.

The J gene is TRBJ2-3, the V gene TRBV9, with 13 bases identical to TRBD2. The germline V gene has CDR1 SGDLS and CDR2 YYNGEE. This CDR3 spans 15 amino acids. The junction had 2 bases not matched to a gene; V was cut back by 3 bases and J by 4 bases. CDR3 bases: TGTGCCAGCAGCGAACTAGCGGGGGGGCCAGATACGCAGTATTTT. Translation gives CASSELAGGPDTQYF.

The J gene is TRBJ2-5, the V gene TRBV11-3; D gene unclear. V lost 4 bases and J lost 2, with 14 bases in between. This CDR3 comprises 15 residues. CDR1 and CDR2 (germline): SGHNT, YENEEA. The CDR3 spells CASSSTAVRQETQYF. The CDR3 nucleotides are TGTGCCAGCAGCTCTACAGCCGTTCGGCAAGAGACCCAGTACTTC.

Regarding this clone: Other nucleotide sequences in the sample specify the same CDR3. The chain recombines TRBV18 with TRBJ1-1; a weak D match, TRBD1 (6 bases). Germline CDR1 and CDR2: KGHSH and LQKENI. Trimming removed 3 bases from V and 2 bases from J, with 7 bases in between. CDR3 size: 13 residues. This CDR3 is CASSPGQNTEAFF. In DNA form, the CDR3 reads TGTGCCAGCTCACCGGGACAAAACACTGAAGCTTTCTTT.

The rearrangement joins TRBV14 to TRBJ1-6; D is unresolved. V was pared by 2 bases and J by 9 bases, with 5 bases between. The CDR3 loop spans 12 amino acids. Germline V gives CDR1 SGHDN, CDR2 FVKESK. The chain's CDR3 is CASSQRGSPLHF. DNA for the CDR3: TGTGCCAGCAGCCAACGGGGTTCACCCCTCCACTTT.

V gene TRBV4-1 combines with J gene TRBJ2-7; TRBD1 agrees at 7 bases. The CDR3 covers 14 residues. Germline values: CDR1 MGHRA, CDR2 YSYEKL. The J segment lost 1 base and the V segment lost 4 bases, leaving 4 bases of the junction unmatched. The CDR3 loop is CASSRETGSYEQYF. In DNA, the CDR3 is TGCGCCAGCAGCCGGGAGACAGGGTCCTACGAGCAGTACTTC.